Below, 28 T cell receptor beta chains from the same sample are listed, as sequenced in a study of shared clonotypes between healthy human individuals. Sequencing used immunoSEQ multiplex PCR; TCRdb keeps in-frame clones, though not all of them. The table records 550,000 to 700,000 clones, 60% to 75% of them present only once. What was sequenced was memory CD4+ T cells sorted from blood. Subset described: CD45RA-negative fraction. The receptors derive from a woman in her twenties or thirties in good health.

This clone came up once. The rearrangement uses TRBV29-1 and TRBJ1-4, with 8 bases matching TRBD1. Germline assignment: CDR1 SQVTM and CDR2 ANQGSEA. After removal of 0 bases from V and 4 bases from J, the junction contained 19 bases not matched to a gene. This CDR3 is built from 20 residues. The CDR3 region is CSVEDLRRADRGFNNEKLFF. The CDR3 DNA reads TGCAGCGTTGAAGATCTTAGGCGAGCTGACAGGGGATTTAATAATGAAAAACTGTTTTTT.

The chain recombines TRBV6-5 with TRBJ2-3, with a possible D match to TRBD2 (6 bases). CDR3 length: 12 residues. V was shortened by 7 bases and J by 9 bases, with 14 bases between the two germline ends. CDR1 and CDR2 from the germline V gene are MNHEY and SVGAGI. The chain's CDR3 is CASMNRGKTQYF. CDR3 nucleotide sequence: TGTGCCAGCATGAACCGGGGGAAGACGCAGTATTTT.

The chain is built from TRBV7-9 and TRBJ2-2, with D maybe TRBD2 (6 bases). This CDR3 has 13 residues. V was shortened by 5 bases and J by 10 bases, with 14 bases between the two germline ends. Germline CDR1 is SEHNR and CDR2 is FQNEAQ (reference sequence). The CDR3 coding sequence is TGTGCCAGCAGCCACTCCCGGAGGGTGGAGCTGTTTTTT. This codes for CASSHSRRVELFF.

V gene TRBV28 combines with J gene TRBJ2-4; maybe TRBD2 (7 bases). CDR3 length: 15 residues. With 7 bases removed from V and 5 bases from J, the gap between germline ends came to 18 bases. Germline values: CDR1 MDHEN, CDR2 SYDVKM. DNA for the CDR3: TGTGCCAGCACCCTAGGGGGGGAGACAGAAAACATTCAGTACTTC. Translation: CASTLGGETENIQYF.

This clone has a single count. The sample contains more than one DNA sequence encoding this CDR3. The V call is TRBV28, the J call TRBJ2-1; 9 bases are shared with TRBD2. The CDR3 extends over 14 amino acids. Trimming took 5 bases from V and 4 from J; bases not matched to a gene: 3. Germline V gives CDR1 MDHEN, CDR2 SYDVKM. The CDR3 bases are TGTGCCAGCAGTCTTAGCGGGAGTTACAATGAGCAGTTCTTC. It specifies CASSLSGSYNEQFF.

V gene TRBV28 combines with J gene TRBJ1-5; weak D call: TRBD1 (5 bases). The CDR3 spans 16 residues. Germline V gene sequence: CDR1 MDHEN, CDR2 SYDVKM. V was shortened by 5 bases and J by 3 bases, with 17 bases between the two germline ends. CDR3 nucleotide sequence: TGTGCCAGCAGTAGCGGGGGGAAAGGGCCCAATCAGCCCCAGCATTTT. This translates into CASSSGGKGPNQPQHF.

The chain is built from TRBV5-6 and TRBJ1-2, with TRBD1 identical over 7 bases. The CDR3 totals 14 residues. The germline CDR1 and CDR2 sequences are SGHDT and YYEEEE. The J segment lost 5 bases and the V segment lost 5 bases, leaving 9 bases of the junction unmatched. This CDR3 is CASRQEGAGYGYTF. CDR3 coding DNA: TGTGCCAGCAGGCAGGAGGGGGCTGGTTATGGCTACACCTTC.

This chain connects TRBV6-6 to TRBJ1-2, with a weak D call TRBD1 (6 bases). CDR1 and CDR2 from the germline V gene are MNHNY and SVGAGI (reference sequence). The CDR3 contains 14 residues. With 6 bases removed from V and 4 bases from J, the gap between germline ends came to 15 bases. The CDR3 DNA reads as TGTGCCAGCAGCCAAGGGGGAGACACCTATGGCTACACCTTC. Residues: CASSQGGDTYGYTF.

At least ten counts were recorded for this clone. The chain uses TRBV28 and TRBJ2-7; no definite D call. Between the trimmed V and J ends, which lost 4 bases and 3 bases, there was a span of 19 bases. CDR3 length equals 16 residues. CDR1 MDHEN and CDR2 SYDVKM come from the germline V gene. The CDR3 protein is CASSSVGQQDNYEQYF. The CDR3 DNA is TGTGCCAGCAGTTCCGTCGGGCAGCAAGACAACTACGAGCAGTACTTC.

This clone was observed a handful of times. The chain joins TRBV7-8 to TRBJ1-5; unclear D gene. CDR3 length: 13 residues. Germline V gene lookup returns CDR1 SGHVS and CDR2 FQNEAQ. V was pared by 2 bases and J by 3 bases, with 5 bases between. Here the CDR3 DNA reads TGTGCCAGCAGCTTATTCGTCAATCAGCCCCAGCATTTT. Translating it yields CASSLFVNQPQHF.

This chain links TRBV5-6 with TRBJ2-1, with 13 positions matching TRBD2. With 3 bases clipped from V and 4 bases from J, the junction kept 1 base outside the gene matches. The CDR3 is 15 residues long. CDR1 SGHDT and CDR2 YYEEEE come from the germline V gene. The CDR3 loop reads CASSWTSGGYNEQFF. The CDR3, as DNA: TGTGCCAGCAGCTGGACTAGCGGGGGTTACAATGAGCAGTTCTTC.

The DNA for the CDR3 is TGCGCCAGCAGTGAGCCCAGGGAATACACTGAAGCTTTCTTT. Protein product: CASSEPREYTEAFF. The chain links TRBV10-2 to TRBJ1-1; D may be TRBD1 (5 bases). Trimming took off 2 bases at V and 3 bases at J, with 10 bases between the two ends. Germline values: CDR1 WSHSY, CDR2 SAAADI. CDR3 size: 14 residues.

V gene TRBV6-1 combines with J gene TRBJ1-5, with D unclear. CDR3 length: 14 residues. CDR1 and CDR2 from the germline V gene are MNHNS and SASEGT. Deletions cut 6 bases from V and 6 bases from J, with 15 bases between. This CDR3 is CASRGGNPVQPQHF. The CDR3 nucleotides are TGTGCCAGCAGGGGAGGGAACCCCGTTCAGCCCCAGCATTTT.

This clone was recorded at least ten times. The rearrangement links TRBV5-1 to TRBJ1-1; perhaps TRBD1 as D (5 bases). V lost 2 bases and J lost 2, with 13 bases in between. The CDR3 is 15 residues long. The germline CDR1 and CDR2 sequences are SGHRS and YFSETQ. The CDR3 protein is CASSFGGMVNTEAFF. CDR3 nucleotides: TGCGCCAGCAGCTTTGGGGGGATGGTCAACACTGAAGCTTTCTTT.

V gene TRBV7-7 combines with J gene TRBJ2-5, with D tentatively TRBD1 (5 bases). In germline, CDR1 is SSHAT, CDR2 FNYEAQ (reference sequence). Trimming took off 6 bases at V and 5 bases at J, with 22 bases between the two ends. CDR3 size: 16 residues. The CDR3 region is CASSPLGGRGGETQYF. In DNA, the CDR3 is TGTGCCAGCAGTCCGTTGGGCGGAAGGGGTGGTGAGACCCAGTACTTC.

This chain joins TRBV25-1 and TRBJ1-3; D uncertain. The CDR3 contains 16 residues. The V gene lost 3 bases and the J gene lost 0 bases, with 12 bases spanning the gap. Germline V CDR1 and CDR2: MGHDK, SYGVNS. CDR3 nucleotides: TGTGCCAGCAGTGACGGACTCGGGGTCTCTGGAAACACCATATATTTT. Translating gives CASSDGLGVSGNTIYF.

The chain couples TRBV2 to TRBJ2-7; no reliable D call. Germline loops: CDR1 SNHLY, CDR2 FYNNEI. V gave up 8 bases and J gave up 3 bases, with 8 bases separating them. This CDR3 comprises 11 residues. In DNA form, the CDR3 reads TGTGCCAGCGGAATTGGCTACGAGCAGTACTTC. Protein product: CASGIGYEQYF.

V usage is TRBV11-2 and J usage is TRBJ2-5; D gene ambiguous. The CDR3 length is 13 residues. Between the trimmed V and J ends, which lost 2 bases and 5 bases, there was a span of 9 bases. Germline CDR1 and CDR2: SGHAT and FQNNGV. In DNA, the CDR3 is TGTGCCAGCAGCTTACCCTCAACGGAGACCCAGTACTTC. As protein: CASSLPSTETQYF.

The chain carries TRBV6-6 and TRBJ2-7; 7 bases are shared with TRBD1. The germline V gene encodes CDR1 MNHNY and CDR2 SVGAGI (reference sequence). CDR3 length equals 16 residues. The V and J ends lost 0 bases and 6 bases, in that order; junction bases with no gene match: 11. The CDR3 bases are TGTGCCAGCAGTTACTCGATGGACAGGATGAACGGCGAGCAGTACTTC. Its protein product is CASSYSMDRMNGEQYF.

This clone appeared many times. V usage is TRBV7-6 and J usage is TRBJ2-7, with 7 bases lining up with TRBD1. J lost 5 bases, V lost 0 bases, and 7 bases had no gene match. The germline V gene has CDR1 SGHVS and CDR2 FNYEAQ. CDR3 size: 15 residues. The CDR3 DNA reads TGTGCCAGCAGCTTAGCGGCGACAGGGCCGGACGAGCAGTACTTC. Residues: CASSLAATGPDEQYF.

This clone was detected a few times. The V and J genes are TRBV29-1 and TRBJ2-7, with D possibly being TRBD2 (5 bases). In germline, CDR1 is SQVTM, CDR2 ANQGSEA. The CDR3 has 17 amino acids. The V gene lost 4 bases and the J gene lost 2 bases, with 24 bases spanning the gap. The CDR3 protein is CSVVLGPQRHLPYEQYF. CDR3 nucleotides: TGCAGCGTTGTTCTCGGACCTCAGCGGCACCTCCCCTACGAGCAGTACTTC.

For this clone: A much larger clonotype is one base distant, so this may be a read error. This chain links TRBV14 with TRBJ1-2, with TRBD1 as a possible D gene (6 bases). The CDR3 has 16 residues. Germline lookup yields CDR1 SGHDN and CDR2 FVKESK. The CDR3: CVSSRSGTGILYGYTF. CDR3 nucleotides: TGTGTCAGCAGCCGGTCGGGCACAGGGATCCTCTATGGCTACACCTTC.

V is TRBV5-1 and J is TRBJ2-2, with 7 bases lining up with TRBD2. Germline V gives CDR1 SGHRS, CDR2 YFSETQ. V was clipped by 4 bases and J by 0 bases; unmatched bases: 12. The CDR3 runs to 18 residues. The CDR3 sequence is CASSLGRSGLANTGELFF. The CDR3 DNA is TGCGCCAGCAGCCTGGGCCGTAGCGGGCTGGCGAACACCGGGGAGCTGTTTTTT. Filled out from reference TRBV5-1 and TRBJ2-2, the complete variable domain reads KAGVTQTPRYLIKTRGQQVTLSCSPISGHRSVSWYQQTPGQGLQFLFEYFSETQRNKGNFPGRFSGRQFSNSRSEMNVSTLELGDSALYLCASSLGRSGLANTGELFFGEGSRLTVL.

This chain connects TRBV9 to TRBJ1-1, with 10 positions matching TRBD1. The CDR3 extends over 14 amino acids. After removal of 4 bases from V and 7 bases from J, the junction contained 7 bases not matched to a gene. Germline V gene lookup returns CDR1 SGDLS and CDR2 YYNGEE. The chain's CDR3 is CASSPGQGEGEAFF. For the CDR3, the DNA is TGTGCCAGCAGCCCCGGACAGGGGGAAGGTGAAGCTTTCTTT.

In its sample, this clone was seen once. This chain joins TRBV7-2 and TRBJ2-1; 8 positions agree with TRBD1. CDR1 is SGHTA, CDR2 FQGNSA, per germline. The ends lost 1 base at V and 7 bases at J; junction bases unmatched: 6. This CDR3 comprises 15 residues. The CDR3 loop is CASSLVSTGGNEQFF. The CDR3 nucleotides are TGTGCCAGCAGCTTAGTGTCCACAGGGGGGAATGAGCAGTTCTTC. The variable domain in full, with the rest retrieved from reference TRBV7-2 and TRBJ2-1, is GAGVSQSPSNKVTEKGKDVELRCDPISGHTALYWYRQSLGQGLEFLIYFQGNSAPDKSGLPSDRFSAERTGGSVSTLTIQRTQQEDSAVYLCASSLVSTGGNEQFFGPGTRLTVL.

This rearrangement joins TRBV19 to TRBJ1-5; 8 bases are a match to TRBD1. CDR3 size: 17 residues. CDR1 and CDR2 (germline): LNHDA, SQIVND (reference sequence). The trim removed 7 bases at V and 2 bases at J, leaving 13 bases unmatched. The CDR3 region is CASKGQVLQGGNQPQHF. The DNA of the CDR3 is TGTGCCAGTAAGGGACAGGTCCTACAAGGGGGCAATCAGCCCCAGCATTTT.

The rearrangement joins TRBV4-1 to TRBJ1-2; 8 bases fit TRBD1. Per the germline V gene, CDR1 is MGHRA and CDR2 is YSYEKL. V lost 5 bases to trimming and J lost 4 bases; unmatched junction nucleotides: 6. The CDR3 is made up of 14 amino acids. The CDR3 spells CASSDDRGGYGYTF. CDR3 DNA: TGCGCCAGCAGCGACGACAGGGGAGGCTATGGCTACACCTTC.

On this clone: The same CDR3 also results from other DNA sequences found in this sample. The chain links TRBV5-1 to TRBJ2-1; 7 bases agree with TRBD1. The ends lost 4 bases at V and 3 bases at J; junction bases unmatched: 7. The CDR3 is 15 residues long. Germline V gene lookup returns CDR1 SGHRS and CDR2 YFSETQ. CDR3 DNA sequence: TGCGCCAGCAGCCTCGACAGGGCTGACTACAATGAGCAGTTCTTC. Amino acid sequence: CASSLDRADYNEQFF.